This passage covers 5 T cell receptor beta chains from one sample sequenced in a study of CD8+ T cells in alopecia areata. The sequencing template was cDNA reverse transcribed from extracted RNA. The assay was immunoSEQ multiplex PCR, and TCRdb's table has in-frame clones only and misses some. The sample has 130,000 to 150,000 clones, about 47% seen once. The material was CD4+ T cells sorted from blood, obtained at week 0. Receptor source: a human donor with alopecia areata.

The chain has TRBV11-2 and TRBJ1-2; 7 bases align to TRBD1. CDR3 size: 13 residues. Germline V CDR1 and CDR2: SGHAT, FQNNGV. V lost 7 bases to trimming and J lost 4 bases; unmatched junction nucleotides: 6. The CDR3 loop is CASTRRTGYGYTF. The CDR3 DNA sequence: TGTGCCAGCACCCGTCGGACAGGCTATGGCTACACCTTC.

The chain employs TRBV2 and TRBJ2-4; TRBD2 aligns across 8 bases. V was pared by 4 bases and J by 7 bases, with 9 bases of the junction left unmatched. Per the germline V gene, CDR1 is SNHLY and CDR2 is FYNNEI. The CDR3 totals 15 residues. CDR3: CASSAQAGGGNIQYF. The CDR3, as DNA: TGTGCCAGCAGTGCCCAGGCGGGAGGCGGTAACATTCAGTACTTC.

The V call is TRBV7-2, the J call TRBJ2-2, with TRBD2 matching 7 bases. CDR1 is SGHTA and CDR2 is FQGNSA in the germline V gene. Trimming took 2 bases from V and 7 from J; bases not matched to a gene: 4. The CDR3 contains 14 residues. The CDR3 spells CASSLIGRGGELFF. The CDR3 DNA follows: TGTGCCAGCAGCTTAATTGGGAGGGGCGGGGAGCTGTTTTTT.

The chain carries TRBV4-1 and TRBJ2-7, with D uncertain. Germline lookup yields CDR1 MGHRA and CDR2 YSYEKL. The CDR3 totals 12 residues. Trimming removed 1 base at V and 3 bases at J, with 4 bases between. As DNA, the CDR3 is TGCGCCAGCAGCCAAGCCAGCTACGAGCAGTACTTC. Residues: CASSQASYEQYF.

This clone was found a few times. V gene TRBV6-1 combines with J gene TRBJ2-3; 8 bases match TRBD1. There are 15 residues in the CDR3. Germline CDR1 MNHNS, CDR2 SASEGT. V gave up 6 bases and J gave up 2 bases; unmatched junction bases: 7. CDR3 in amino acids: CASRATGADTDTQYF. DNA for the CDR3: TGTGCCAGCAGGGCGACAGGGGCCGACACAGATACGCAGTATTTT.